Following are 10 T cell receptor beta chains from one sample sequenced in a study of CD8+CD57+ T cells in acquired aplastic anemia. TCR beta VDJ combinations and CDR3 sequences were profiled from genomic DNA. TCRdb analysed the reads with MiXCR anew, one entry per CDR3 protein. The sample shows around 250,000 distinct CDR3 sequences, approximately 82% of them seen only once. The authors sequenced patients whose flow cytometry had shown CD8+CD57+ cell expansion. Sequencing input: sorted CD4+, CD8+, or CD8+CD57+ T cells (not recorded which) from PBMCs. These receptors were obtained from a human donor with aplastic anemia.

For this clonotype: A much larger clone sits a single nucleotide away, making a read error possible. The chain is built from TRBV9 and TRBJ2-5; a weak D match, TRBD2 (5 bases). Germline V gene data show CDR1 as SGDLS and CDR2 as YYNGEE. This CDR3 has 14 amino acids. CDR3 nucleotide sequence: TGTGCCAGCGGAGGAGCTGGGAACATTCAGACCTTCGACTTC. Amino acids: CASGGAGNIQTFDF.

This clonotype came up once. The V call is TRBV24-1, the J call TRBJ2-7; 8 nucleotides line up with TRBD2. V shed 6 bases and J 10 bases; nucleotides not matched to a gene: 16. There are 15 residues in the CDR3. The germline V gene has CDR1 KGHDR and CDR2 SFDVKD. CDR3 region: CATSLGGGPGDAQYF. CDR3 nucleotide sequence: TGTGCCACCAGTCTTGGCGGGGGGCCCGGTGACGCCCAGTACTTC.

The V gene is TRBV2, the J gene TRBJ2-1, with 8 positions matching TRBD2. In germline, CDR1 is SNHLY, CDR2 FYNNEI. The CDR3 contains 13 residues. The CDR3: CVRRGGGIDEQFF. CDR3 nucleotides: TGTGTCCGAAGAGGCGGGGGGATCGATGAGCAGTTCTTC. Combining the CDR3 with reference TRBV2 and TRBJ2-1 gives the whole variable domain EPEVTQTPSHQVTQMGQEVILRCVPISNHLYFYWYRQILGQKVEFLVSFYNNEISEKSEIFDDQFSVERPDGSNFTLKIRSTKLEDSAMYFCVRRGGGIDEQFFGPGTRLTVL.

The chain joins TRBV7-3 to TRBJ2-7; D possibly matches TRBD1 or TRBD2 (5 bases each). Per germline, CDR1 SGHTA and CDR2 FQGTGA. CDR3 length: 14 amino acids. Trimming pared 10 bases from V and 7 bases from J, leaving 23 bases between. The CDR3: CATTGRGLAVEQYF. The CDR3 DNA is TGTGCCACCACAGGCCGGGGCCTAGCCGTTGAGCAGTACTTC. The full variable domain, in which reference TRBV7-3 and TRBJ2-7 provide the parts outside the CDR3, is GAGVSQTPSNKVTEKGKYVELRCDPISGHTALYWYRQSLGQGPEFLIYFQGTGAADDSGLPNDRFFAVRPEGSVSTLKIQRTERGDSAVYLCATTGRGLAVEQYFGPGTRLTVT.

The V and J genes are TRBV9 and TRBJ2-7; D tentatively fits TRBD1 or TRBD2 (5 bases each). V was trimmed by 3 bases and J by 8 bases, leaving 21 bases between them. Germline V CDR1 and CDR2: SGDLS, YYNGEE. The CDR3 sequence is 15 residues long. CDR3 loop: CASSAGTGGIDKQYF. The CDR3 nucleotides read TGTGCCAGCAGCGCCGGGACGGGCGGAATAGATAAGCAGTACTTC.

The chain carries TRBV2 and TRBJ2-3, with no clear D. CDR3 size: 14 residues. In germline, CDR1 is SNHLY, CDR2 FYNNEI. Trimming left V 6 bases short and J 10 bases short, with 20 bases between. In DNA form, the CDR3 reads TGTGCCAGCAGCCTGGCGGCGTTTCCCGATGCGCAGTATTTT. Residues: CASSLAAFPDAQYF.

This clonotype was seen more than once but under ten times. V gene TRBV7-8 combines with J gene TRBJ2-3; 8 bases are a match to TRBD1. CDR1 SGHVS and CDR2 FQNEAQ come from the germline V gene. The CDR3 sequence is 14 residues long. The V and J ends lost 6 bases and 12 bases, in that order; junction bases with no gene match: 14. DNA of the CDR3: TGTGCCAGCAGTTCAGACAGGGGCAATTCACCCCAGTATTTT. Its translation: CASSSDRGNSPQYF.

A note on this clonotype: Because the CDR3's place on the DNA is in doubt, the DNA is left out and the CDR3 is given as listed by TCRdb. The chain's CDR3 is CASSRVAETQYFGF. The chain links TRBV7-9 to TRBJ2-5. The CDR3 length equals 14 residues, ends included. Germline V CDR1 and CDR2: SEHNR, FQNEAQ (reference sequence).

Details on this clonotype: The junction does not match germline at one end; this may be a read error. The V gene is TRBV7-2, the J gene TRBJ1-1; D is ambiguous. Germline CDR1 is SGHTA and CDR2 is FQGNSA. CDR3 length equals 15 residues. The CDR3 reads CASSLDGTRDTEDFF. CDR3 coding DNA: TGTGCCAGCAGCTTAGATGGAACACGGGATACTGAAGATTTCTTT.

Worth noting for this clonotype: A read error may produce the germline difference seen at one junction end. The chain recombines TRBV7-8 with TRBJ2-7; D is perhaps TRBD1 (7 bases). This CDR3 comprises 14 residues. CDR1 and CDR2 (germline): SGHVS, FQNEAQ. CDR3 in DNA: TGTGCCAGCAGGTTAACAGGGGAGGCCGATGCGCAGTATTTC. As protein: CASRLTGEADAQYF.